The clone carrying this T cell receptor beta chain occurred a few times. Its specificity is not known. The library gave individual cDNA molecules unique molecular identifiers. Per the original methods: Counting gave a median of about 89,000 TCRs per sample, with values ranging from roughly 23,224 to 700,000. From the reads, TCRdb called clonotypes with MiXCR, one entry per CDR3 protein. TCRdb, not the original authors, processed these V and J calls. The table lists roughly 120,000 distinct CDR3 sequences, approximately 9.3% of them singletons. These data are taken from a study of human T cells and chemical hapten exposure. For the study at large: Slight volume differences across pooled libraries mainly accounted for varying per-sample TCR yields.

The study, taken as a whole, reports: TCRs at high frequency, those above 1 in 1000, did not change with DPC sensitization.

Total RNA was isolated from unfractionated whole blood. This clonotype was sampled from a human donor in good health. Some clones in this sample may be carry-over from other donors' samples. Sequenced material: whole blood.

CDR3 coding DNA: TGTGCCAGCAGCCAGAGGGAGAGCTCCTATAATTCACCCCTCCACTTT. The encoded protein is CASSQRESSYNSPLHF. V and J are TRBV4-2 and TRBJ1-6; D is undetermined. V shed 3 bases and J shed 0 bases, with 9 bases lying between them. The CDR3 is made up of 16 amino acids. In germline, CDR1 is LGHNA, CDR2 YNFKEQ.